Detailed here is one T cell receptor (beta chain). V lost 7 bases and J lost 0, with 17 bases in between. This CDR3 spans 16 amino acids. Germline CDR1 is SGDLS and CDR2 is YYNGEE. This entry is derived from a study of Ad26.COV2.S vaccination and SARS-CoV-2 variants. Study context: Ad26.COV2.S shots went into the muscle once or twice, 56 days apart.

Stated treatment: about 20 received Ad26.COV2.S at low or high dose, single or two shots; about five received placebo; per-sample allocation not given. Following the first vaccine or placebo injection, samples were taken on day 63. An 18-55-year-old adult in Boston served as donor. The repertoire was sequenced with immunoSEQ multiplex PCR; TCRdb's copy has only in-frame clones and lacks some. The table shows some 420,000 clones, with more than 75% occurring only once. This clonotype originated in a person between 18 and 59 years old who received the Ad26.COV2.S COVID-19 vaccine or a placebo. Sequences were derived from peripheral blood, sampled in a trial of Ad26.COV2.S vaccine versus placebo. The J gene is TRBJ2-1, the V gene TRBV9; D ambiguous. The CDR3 DNA sequence: TGTGCCAGCTCCCCTGGAACACCACGCTCCTACAATGAGCAGTTCTTC. Translation: CASSPGTPRSYNEQFF.